The clone carrying this T cell receptor beta chain has only one observation. This sample is part of a study of shared clonotypes between healthy human individuals. TCRdb keeps only in-frame clones here, not all; method: immunoSEQ multiplex PCR. The sample contains about 2.2 million clones, about 93% of which appear only once. The naive CD8 population came from CD45RO-negative cells selected for CCR7, without terminally differentiated effector memory CD45RA+ cells. The CDR3 consists of 12 residues. Trimming cost V 5 bases and J 8 bases, with 10 bases left between them. Germline CDR1 is SGHAT and CDR2 is FQNNGV.

The sequencing sample was made of naive CD8+ T cells from PBMCs. The V gene is TRBV11-2, the J gene TRBJ2-1; D ambiguous. The sequence derives from a man younger than 35 in good health. Some clones in this sample may be carry-over from other donors' samples. The CDR3 DNA follows: TGTGCCAGCAGCCCTTCAGGCTATGAGCAGTTCTTC. The encoded protein is CASSPSGYEQFF. Looking up the rest from reference TRBV11-2 and TRBJ2-1 gives the full variable domain: EAGVAQSPRYKIIEKRQSVAFWCNPISGHATLYWYQQILGQGPKLLIQFQNNGVVDDSQLPKDRFSAERLKGVDSTLKIQPAKLEDSAVYLCASSPSGYEQFFGPGTRLTVL.